This passage covers 25 T cell receptor beta chains from one sample sequenced in a study. TCRdb ran MiXCR on the 5' RACE reads and lists one entry per CDR3 protein. The sample includes about 57,000 distinct CDR3 sequences, 25% to 35% seen only once; the top ten take 3% to 3.5%. The sequencing sample was made of tumor-infiltrating memory CD4+ T cells sorted from the breast tumor. Subset given: memory CD4+ T cells, CD4+CD45RO+CD25-. These receptors all come from a female donor with breast cancer.

This clonotype was recorded many times. This rearrangement joins TRBV24-1 to TRBJ2-5; 8 bases map to TRBD1. This CDR3 spans 14 amino acids. V was pared by 7 bases and J by 5 bases, with 8 bases of the junction left unmatched. The germline gives CDR1 KGHDR, CDR2 SFDVKD. CDR3 loop: CATSPSDREETQYF. The CDR3 region has the DNA TGTGCCACCAGCCCCTCGGACAGGGAGGAGACCCAGTACTTC.

This clonotype has a handful of counts. The chain couples TRBV4-3 to TRBJ2-5; 10 positions match TRBD2. CDR1 LGHNA and CDR2 YSLEER come from the germline V gene. CDR3 length: 17 residues. Germline trimming cut 1 base from V and 4 bases from J; bases unmatched to any gene: 9. CDR3 bases: TGCGCCAGCAGCCAAGGATATTCTAGCGGGAGTGGAGAGACCCAGTACTTC. The encoded protein is CASSQGYSSGSGETQYF.

A few counts support this clonotype. V gene TRBV5-1 combines with J gene TRBJ1-1, with a possible D match to TRBD1 (5 bases). The CDR3 has 16 residues. The germline gives CDR1 SGHRS, CDR2 YFSETQ. The V and J ends lost 0 bases and 0 bases respectively, with 12 bases between them. CDR3 in amino acids: CASSLGWTSLNTEAFF. CDR3 bases: TGCGCCAGCAGCTTGGGGTGGACAAGCCTGAACACTGAAGCTTTCTTT. Combining the CDR3 with reference TRBV5-1 and TRBJ1-1 gives the whole variable domain KAGVTQTPRYLIKTRGQQVTLSCSPISGHRSVSWYQQTPGQGLQFLFEYFSETQRNKGNFPGRFSGRQFSNSRSEMNVSTLELGDSALYLCASSLGWTSLNTEAFFGQGTRLTVV.

The gene calls are TRBV25-1 and TRBJ2-5; TRBD1 aligns across 8 bases. J lost 5 bases, V lost 6 bases, and 5 bases had no gene match. The CDR3 runs 13 residues. CDR1 is MGHDK and CDR2 is SYGVNS in the germline V gene. CDR3 DNA: TGTGCCAGCAGCCTGGGACAGGCGGAGACCCAGTACTTC. Its protein product is CASSLGQAETQYF.

This clonotype was seen a handful of times. The V call is TRBV6-5, the J call TRBJ2-5, with 9 bases that match TRBD2. Trimming at V came to 4 bases and at J to 5 bases, leaving 11 bases not matched to a gene. CDR1 is MNHEY and CDR2 is SVGAGI in the germline V gene. The CDR3 covers 16 residues. Here the CDR3 reads CASSWRGGPPSETQYF. Here the CDR3 DNA reads TGTGCCAGCAGTTGGCGGGGGGGCCCCCCCAGCGAGACCCAGTACTTC.

This clonotype has a count of ten or more. This chain uses TRBV6-6 with TRBJ2-1; the D gene is possibly TRBD2 (7 bases). CDR3 size: 16 residues. Germline lookup yields CDR1 MNHNY and CDR2 SVGAGI (reference sequence). Trimming took off 2 bases at V and 5 bases at J, with 16 bases between the two ends. The CDR3 nucleotides are TGTGCCAGCAGTTACAGGCAGGGAGGGGGGGACAATGAGCAGTTCTTC. Protein sequence: CASSYRQGGGDNEQFF.

A note on this clonotype: A junction boundary mismatches the germline segment, possibly from a read error. The chain carries TRBV4-1 and TRBJ1-2, with D perhaps matching TRBD1 (6 bases). The germline gives CDR1 MGHRA, CDR2 YSYEKL. The CDR3 is 15 residues long. CDR3 protein: CASSKDGQRNYGYTF. CDR3 in DNA: TGCGCCAGCAGCAAAGATGGACAGCGAAACTATGGCTACACCTTC.

This clonotype was seen a few times. This chain uses TRBV5-1 with TRBJ1-6; D gene unclear. V was trimmed by 0 bases and J by 7 bases, leaving 14 bases between them. Germline V CDR1 and CDR2: SGHRS, YFSETQ. The CDR3 length is 16 residues. The CDR3 sequence: CASSLDGRGMNSPLHF. CDR3 coding DNA: TGCGCCAGCAGCTTGGATGGTCGGGGAATGAATTCACCCCTCCACTTT.

This clonotype was seen a few times. The gene calls are TRBV12-3 or TRBV12-4 and TRBJ1-4; D call uncertain. Deletions cut 6 bases from V and 8 bases from J, with 13 bases between. This CDR3 is built from 13 residues. The CDR3 DNA is TGTGCCAGCAGCGCTAATGGGGAGGAAAAACTGTTTTTT. This translates into CASSANGEEKLFF.

Of note for this clonotype: No conserved phenylalanine or tryptophan ends this CDR3, so it is likely a read error. V is TRBV6-5 and J is TRBJ2-6; D is uncertain. This CDR3 has 14 amino acids. The germline V gene encodes CDR1 MNHEY and CDR2 SVGAGI. V lost 6 bases and J lost 8, with 14 bases in between. CDR3 sequence: CASSPGGGSNVLTL. The CDR3, as DNA: TGTGCCAGCAGCCCTGGTGGTGGATCCAACGTCCTGACTCTC.

The chain uses TRBV6-5 and TRBJ1-1; 7 bases align to TRBD1. V trimming: 10 bases; J trimming: 6 bases; junction bases outside the gene matches: 5. The CDR3 has 11 amino acids. The germline gives CDR1 MNHEY, CDR2 SVGAGI. CDR3: CAIRQGPEAFF. The DNA of the CDR3 is TGTGCCATACGACAGGGCCCTGAAGCTTTCTTT.

The rearrangement links TRBV4-3 to TRBJ1-5; a possible D gene is TRBD1 (6 bases). Per germline, CDR1 LGHNA and CDR2 YSLEER. Trimming took 1 base from V and 1 from J, leaving 14 bases between them. The CDR3 covers 17 residues. The CDR3 bases are TGCGCCAGCAGCCAAGGGGTTGGGAGGGGGAGCAATCAGCCCCAGCATTTT. Its protein product is CASSQGVGRGSNQPQHF.

There are a few counts of this clonotype. The chain employs TRBV6-1 and TRBJ2-1; 8 bases line up with TRBD2. Germline V gives CDR1 MNHNS, CDR2 SASEGT. V gave up 8 bases and J gave up 4 bases; unmatched junction bases: 10. There are 15 residues in the CDR3. The CDR3 bases are TGTGCCAGCTCAGAAGGGACTAGGAGTTACAATGAGCAGTTCTTC. Its protein is CASSEGTRSYNEQFF.

The V call is TRBV4-3, the J call TRBJ2-2; the match to TRBD1 covers 8 bases. The trim removed 4 bases at V and 6 bases at J, leaving 10 bases unmatched. The CDR3 extends over 16 amino acids. Germline CDR1 reads LGHNA; CDR2 reads YSLEER. In DNA, the CDR3 is TGCGCCAGCAGCCCAAGGACAGGGCAGGTTTCCGGGGAGCTGTTTTTT. Amino acid sequence: CASSPRTGQVSGELFF.

The V gene is TRBV5-1, the J gene TRBJ1-4; TRBD1 matches at 10 bases. V gave up 6 bases and J gave up 6 bases; unmatched junction bases: 5. Germline CDR1 is SGHRS and CDR2 is YFSETQ. This CDR3 region has 14 residues. CDR3 in amino acids: CASKTGTGDEKLFF. The CDR3 region has the DNA TGCGCCAGCAAGACCGGGACAGGGGATGAAAAACTGTTTTTT.

This CDR3 reads CSVRPGLSGNEQFF. The CDR3 DNA is TGCAGCGTCAGACCGGGACTATCGGGCAATGAGCAGTTCTTC. The rearrangement joins TRBV29-1 to TRBJ2-1; 7 nucleotides align to TRBD2. V lost 6 bases, J lost 6 bases, and 11 bases stayed unmatched. CDR3 length: 14 amino acids. The germline V gene encodes CDR1 SQVTM and CDR2 ANQGSEA.

Turning to this clonotype: A junction boundary mismatches the germline segment, possibly from a read error. The chain employs TRBV12-3 or TRBV12-4 and TRBJ2-5; 11 bases are shared with TRBD2. The CDR3 has 14 amino acids. This chain's CDR3 is CASRLAGGQQTQYF. The CDR3 region has the DNA TGTGCCAGCAGATTAGCGGGAGGGCAACAGACCCAGTACTTC.

This clonotype showed up just once. In this CDR3 the conserved last residue, phenylalanine or tryptophan, is missing, so a read error is likely. The chain has TRBV5-1 and TRBJ2-5; TRBD1 agrees at 7 bases. Germline CDR1 SGHRS, CDR2 YFSETQ. This CDR3 is built from 15 residues. V shed 1 base, J shed 2 bases, and the junction held 5 bases outside the gene matches. The CDR3, as DNA: TGCGCCAGCAGCTTGACTGGGACAGTTCAAGAGACCCAGTACCTC. Translating it yields CASSLTGTVQETQYL.

This clonotype was observed a handful of times. The chain uses TRBV6-2 or TRBV6-3 and TRBJ2-6; D is undetermined. Per germline, CDR1 MNHEY and CDR2 SVGEGT. The CDR3 totals 15 residues. V was cut by 7 bases and J by 0 bases, with 10 bases left in between. The CDR3 region is CASIVDNSGANVLTF. The CDR3 nucleotides are TGTGCCAGCATAGTCGACAACTCTGGGGCCAACGTCCTGACTTTC.

This clonotype was picked up many times. V and J are TRBV6-1 and TRBJ1-2, with D maybe TRBD1 (5 bases). This CDR3 contains 14 residues. Trimming stripped 6 bases from V and 8 bases from J, with 19 bases between. The germline CDR1 and CDR2 sequences are MNHNS and SASEGT. As DNA, the CDR3 is TGTGCCAGCAGGAAGGAAACAGGTCCCGGAGGCTACACCTTC. Translating it yields CASRKETGPGGYTF.

As concerns this clonotype: Because it lacks the conserved phenylalanine or tryptophan at the end, this CDR3 is likely a read error. The rearrangement joins TRBV29-1 to TRBJ1-1; tentatively, D is TRBD1 (6 bases). Germline loops: CDR1 SQVTM, CDR2 ANQGSEA. The CDR3 covers 12 residues. Deletions cut 7 bases from V and 4 bases from J, with 13 bases between. CDR3 region: CSGYRVVTEAFL. CDR3 coding DNA: TGCAGCGGATACAGGGTTGTCACTGAAGCTTTCCTT.

The V and J genes are TRBV5-1 and TRBJ2-1; 10 nucleotides match TRBD2. The CDR3 runs to 15 residues. Germline V lookup: CDR1 SGHRS, CDR2 YFSETQ. With 2 bases clipped from V and 7 bases from J, the junction kept 6 bases outside the gene matches. In DNA, the CDR3 is TGCGCCAGCAGCTTCTCTAGCGGGAGTGGGAATGAGCAGTTCTTC. Protein sequence: CASSFSSGSGNEQFF.

Here the CDR3 reads CASTAGENTGELFF. The CDR3 nucleotides read TGCGCCAGCACGGCGGGAGAGAACACCGGGGAGCTGTTTTTT. The V and J genes are TRBV5-1 and TRBJ2-2; 7 nucleotides agree with TRBD2. V was pared by 6 bases and J by 1 base, with 3 bases of the junction left unmatched. Germline CDR1 is SGHRS and CDR2 is YFSETQ. The CDR3 loop spans 14 amino acids.

This clonotype was observed many times. This chain links TRBV7-8 with TRBJ1-6, with 11 bases fitting TRBD1. From germline, CDR1 is SGHVS and CDR2 FQNEAQ. The CDR3 contains 17 residues. V lost 1 base to trimming and J lost 3 bases; unmatched junction nucleotides: 2. The CDR3 bases are TGTGCCAGCAGCTTAGGGGGGACAGGGGGCTATAATTCACCCCTCCACTTT. Translated, it gives CASSLGGTGGYNSPLHF.

This clonotype has only a few counts. This chain joins TRBV5-1 and TRBJ2-2; a weak D match, TRBD1 (6 bases). The CDR3 has 16 amino acids. Deletions cut 4 bases from V and 4 bases from J, with 17 bases between. Per germline, CDR1 SGHRS and CDR2 YFSETQ. CDR3 DNA: TGCGCCAGCAGCCGGGACACCCGAGGATCCACCGGGGAGCTGTTTTTT. As protein: CASSRDTRGSTGELFF.